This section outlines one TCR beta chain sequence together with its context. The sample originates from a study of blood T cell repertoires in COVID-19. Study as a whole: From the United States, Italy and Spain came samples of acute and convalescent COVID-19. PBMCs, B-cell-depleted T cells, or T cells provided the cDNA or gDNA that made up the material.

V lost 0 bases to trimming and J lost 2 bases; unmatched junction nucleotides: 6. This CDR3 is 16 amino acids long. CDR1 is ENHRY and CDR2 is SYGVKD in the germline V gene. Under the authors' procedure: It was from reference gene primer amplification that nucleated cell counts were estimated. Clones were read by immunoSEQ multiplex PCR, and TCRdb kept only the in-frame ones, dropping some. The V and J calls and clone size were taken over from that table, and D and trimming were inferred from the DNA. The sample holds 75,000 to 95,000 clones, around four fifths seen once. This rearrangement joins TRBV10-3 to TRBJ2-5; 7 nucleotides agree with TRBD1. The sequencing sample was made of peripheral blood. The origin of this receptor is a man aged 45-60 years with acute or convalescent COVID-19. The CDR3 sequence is CAISESSETGQETQYF. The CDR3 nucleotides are TGTGCCATCAGTGAGTCTTCCGAGACAGGGCAAGAGACCCAGTACTTC.